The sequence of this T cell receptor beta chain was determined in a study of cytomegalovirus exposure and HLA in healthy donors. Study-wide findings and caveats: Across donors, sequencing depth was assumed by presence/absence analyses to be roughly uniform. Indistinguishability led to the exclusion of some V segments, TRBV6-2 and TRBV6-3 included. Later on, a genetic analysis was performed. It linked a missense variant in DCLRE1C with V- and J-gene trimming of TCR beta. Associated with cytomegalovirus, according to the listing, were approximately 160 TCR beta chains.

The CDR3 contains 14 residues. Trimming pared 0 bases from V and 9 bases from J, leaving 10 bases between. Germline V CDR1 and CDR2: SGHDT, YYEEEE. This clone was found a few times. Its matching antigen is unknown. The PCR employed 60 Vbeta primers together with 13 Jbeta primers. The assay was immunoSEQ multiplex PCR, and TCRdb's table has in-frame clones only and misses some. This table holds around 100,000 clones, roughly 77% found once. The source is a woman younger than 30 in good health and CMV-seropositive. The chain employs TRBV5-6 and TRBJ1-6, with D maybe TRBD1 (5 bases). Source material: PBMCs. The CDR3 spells CASSLVSGFSPLHF. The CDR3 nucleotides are TGTGCCAGCAGCTTGGTATCAGGGTTTTCACCCCTCCACTTT. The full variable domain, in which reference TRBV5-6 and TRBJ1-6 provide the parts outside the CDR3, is DAGVTQSPTHLIKTRGQQVTLRCSPKSGHDTVSWYQQALGQGPQFIFQYYEEEERQRGNFPDRFSGHQFPNYSSELNVNALLLGDSALYLCASSLVSGFSPLHFGNGTRLTVT.